Sequencing of this TCR beta chain was carried out in a study of blood T cell repertoires in COVID-19. Source study methods: For nucleated cells, counts were estimated from reference gene primer amplification. The table came from immunoSEQ multiplex PCR; TCRdb's copy has only in-frame clones and leaves some out. V, J and clone size derive from that table, while D and trimming were established from the DNA sequence. Of some 240,000 clones in the sample, about four fifths were seen once. The length of the CDR3 is 14 residues. CDR1 is MNHNY and CDR2 is SVGAGI in the germline V gene (reference sequence). The V end was cut by 10 bases, the J end by 4 bases, with 17 bases between.

Sample: peripheral blood. The V call is TRBV6-6, the J call TRBJ1-5; no reliable D call. This TCR derives from a woman aged 40 to 55 who had recovered from COVID-19. This CDR3 reads CATDERGPNQPQHF. The CDR3 DNA reads as TGTGCCACCGATGAGCGAGGCCCAAATCAGCCCCAGCATTTT.